Listed below are T cell receptor beta chains from one sample, sequenced in a study of blood T cells in healthy people across ages. TCRdb redid the calling of the 5' RACE reads with MiXCR, one entry per CDR3 protein. The repertoire holds 650,000 or so distinct CDR3 sequences, with approximately 52% as singletons. Sequencing was carried out using blood. The receptor set was obtained from a woman older than 75 in good health. The CDR3 runs from the conserved cysteine through the conserved F or W. The D gene is left open where the match is weak. The size field is filled for only some rows; it gives once, few, many or a size class.

D | J | V | size | CDR3 | DNA
. | TRBJ2-1 | TRBV20-1 | few | CSARKRTGSYNEQFF | TGCAGTGCTAGAAAACGGACGGGGAGCTACAATGAGCAGTTCTTC
. | TRBJ2-7 | TRBV7-8 | . | CASSLITRGNFYEQYF | TGTGCCAGCAGCTTAATAACCCGGGGGAACTTCTACGAGCAGTACTTC
TRBD1 | TRBJ1-5 | TRBV12-3/TRBV12-4 | . | CASSSLDRANNQPQHF | TGTGCCAGCAGTTCTTTGGACAGGGCTAACAATCAGCCCCAGCATTTT
. | TRBJ2-1 | TRBV5-1 | many | CASSDQPGREQFF | TGCGCCAGCAGCGATCAACCGGGACGAGAGCAGTTCTTC
TRBD1 | TRBJ2-3 | TRBV10-3 | . | CAISRTGVVDTQYF | TGTGCCATCTCCCGGACAGGGGTAGTTGATACGCAGTATTTT
TRBD2 | TRBJ2-1 | TRBV27 | many | CASSLTGTSGYNEQFF | TGTGCCAGCAGTTTAACCGGGACTAGCGGTTACAATGAGCAGTTCTTC
. | TRBJ2-7 | TRBV6-5 | many | CASTDLTYEQYF | TGTGCCAGTACCGACCTGACCTACGAGCAGTACTTC
TRBD1 | TRBJ2-7 | TRBV6-1 | . | CASTAGTGATYEQYF | TGTGCCAGTACCGCCGGGACAGGGGCAACCTACGAGCAGTACTTC
. | TRBJ2-3 | TRBV9 | . | CASSVARNTQYF | TGTGCCAGCAGCGTAGCCAGGAATACGCAGTATTTT
. | TRBJ2-3 | TRBV20-1 | many | CSALLQGWGHTDTQYF | TGCAGTGCCCTCTTACAGGGATGGGGGCACACAGATACGCAGTATTTT
TRBD1 | TRBJ2-2 | TRBV6-1 | few | CASAGGLDTGELFF | TGTGCCAGCGCAGGGGGCCTGGACACCGGGGAGCTGTTTTTT
. | TRBJ1-1 | TRBV21-1 | . | CASTVKPTQLTGVGTEAFF | TGTGCCAGCACCGTCAAGCCGACTCAACTCACAGGGGTGGGCACTGAAGCTTTCTTT
. | TRBJ2-4 | TRBV20-1 | . | CSVGSGTLAKNIQYF | TGCAGTGTTGGTTCAGGGACTTTGGCCAAAAACATTCAGTACTTC
. | TRBJ2-1 | TRBV28 | many | CASRGRGGSANEQFF | TGTGCCAGCAGGGGAAGGGGGGGATCTGCCAATGAGCAGTTCTTC
. | TRBJ2-2 | TRBV7-9 | few | CASSKPGLRGTGELFF | TGTGCCAGCAGCAAGCCGGGACTGAGGGGGACCGGGGAGCTGTTTTTT
. | TRBJ2-1 | TRBV5-6 | . | CASSLGLQNTNEQFF | TGTGCCAGCAGCCTGGGACTCCAGAATACAAATGAGCAGTTCTTC
. | TRBJ2-5 | TRBV20-1 | . | CSAGRGEYF | TGCAGTGCTGGGAGAGGGGAGTACTTC
TRBD1 | TRBJ1-6 | TRBV6-6 | many | CASSSGGDRLNSPLHF | TGTGCCAGCAGCTCCGGGGGGGACAGACTAAATTCACCCCTCCACTTT
. | TRBJ2-7 | TRBV28 | many | CAIGRTLGYEQYF | TGTGCCATTGGACGGACACTTGGGTACGAGCAGTACTTC
TRBD2 | TRBJ2-5 | TRBV10-3 | . | CATGSGRARETQYF | TGTGCCACAGGATCCGGGAGGGCCCGGGAGACCCAGTACTTC
. | TRBJ2-3 | TRBV4-2 | . | CASSENVNTQYF | TGTGCCAGCAGCGAGAACGTAAATACGCAGTATTTT
TRBD2 | TRBJ2-1 | TRBV19 | many | CASAGLAGDPYNEQFF | TGTGCCAGTGCCGGACTAGCGGGGGACCCTTACAATGAGCAGTTCTTC
. | TRBJ2-7 | TRBV9 | . | CASSVGVTPYEQYF | TGTGCCAGCAGCGTAGGGGTGACACCCTACGAGCAGTACTTC
TRBD1 | TRBJ2-3 | TRBV29-1 | many | CSGGQASTDTQYF | TGCAGCGGAGGACAGGCAAGCACAGATACGCAGTATTTT
. | TRBJ1-4 | TRBV6-6 | many | CASSYAPGDEKLFF | TGTGCCAGCAGTTACGCCCCGGGGGATGAAAAACTGTTTTTT
. | TRBJ1-1 | TRBV5-1 | . | CASSRREGSTGTEAFF | TGCGCCAGCAGCAGACGCGAGGGGAGTACAGGCACTGAAGCTTTCTTT
TRBD1 | TRBJ2-1 | TRBV18 | . | CASSLNEGADEQFF | TGTGCCAGCTCACTCAATGAGGGGGCCGATGAGCAGTTCTTC
. | TRBJ2-7 | TRBV29-1 | many | CSVPGLQTYEQYF | TGCAGCGTTCCCGGACTTCAGACCTACGAGCAGTACTTC
. | TRBJ1-1 | TRBV12-3/TRBV12-4 | . | CASNILGPPGWDEAFF | TGTGCCAGCAATATACTTGGGCCTCCTGGATGGGACGAAGCTTTCTTT
. | TRBJ1-5 | TRBV6-5 | . | CASSRTEYNQPQHF | TGTGCCAGCAGCCGGACAGAATACAATCAGCCCCAGCATTTT
. | TRBJ1-2 | TRBV6-6 | few | CASSPGPRGYTF | TGTGCCAGCAGTCCCGGACCCCGAGGCTACACCTTC
. | TRBJ1-5 | TRBV20-1 | . | CSVREVHQQPQHF | TGCAGTGTTAGAGAGGTCCATCAACAGCCCCAGCATTTT
TRBD1 | TRBJ1-2 | TRBV12-3/TRBV12-4 | many | CASSFQDRAGYTF | TGTGCCAGCAGTTTCCAGGACAGGGCTGGCTACACCTTC
TRBD2 | TRBJ2-1 | TRBV6-4 | many | CASRPGGGTHNEQFF | TGTGCCAGCAGGCCCGGGGGGGGGACACACAATGAGCAGTTCTTC
TRBD1 | TRBJ1-3 | TRBV5-1 | . | CASSSRDRGFRGNTIYF | TGCGCCAGCAGCTCCCGGGACAGGGGTTTCCGTGGAAACACCATATATTTT
TRBD1 | TRBJ1-5 | TRBV10-3 | . | CAISESGQGLQPQHF | TGTGCCATCAGTGAGTCGGGACAGGGCTTACAGCCCCAGCATTTT
TRBD1 | TRBJ1-4 | TRBV7-9 | many | CASSSTGTGGKLFF | TGTGCCAGCAGCTCGACAGGGACGGGGGGAAAACTGTTTTTT
. | TRBJ1-4 | TRBV2 | . | CASSEEGYKAEKLFF | TGTGCCAGCAGCGAAGAGGGGTACAAGGCGGAAAAACTGTTTTTT
. | TRBJ2-2 | TRBV5-1 | few | CASTLQPTGELFF | TGCGCCAGCACCTTACAGCCAACCGGGGAGCTGTTTTTT
TRBD1 | TRBJ1-2 | TRBV27 | many | CASSPGTGLNYGYTF | TGTGCCAGCAGTCCCGGGACAGGGTTAAACTATGGCTACACCTTC
TRBD1 | TRBJ2-1 | TRBV9 | . | CASSAVPGQGYEQFF | TGTGCCAGCAGCGCGGTACCGGGACAGGGGTATGAGCAGTTCTTC
. | TRBJ1-1 | TRBV6-1 | . | CASSERVVGNTEAFF | TGTGCCAGCAGTGAACGGGTCGTAGGGAACACTGAAGCTTTCTTT
. | TRBJ2-7 | TRBV29-1 | . | CSLKDPGNYHLEQYF | TGCAGCCTCAAGGACCCGGGGAACTACCACCTCGAGCAGTACTTC
TRBD2 | TRBJ2-1 | TRBV6-5 | . | CASSEGLEGWFF | TGTGCCAGCAGCGAGGGACTAGAAGGGTGGTTCTTC
TRBD1 | TRBJ2-3 | TRBV20-1 | . | CSALTGGAEDTQYF | TGCAGTGCCCTGACAGGGGGCGCGGAAGATACGCAGTATTTT
. | TRBJ2-3 | TRBV20-1 | . | CSARGGGGADTQYF | TGCAGTGCTAGGGGAGGGGGGGGAGCAGATACGCAGTATTTT
TRBD2 | TRBJ2-4 | TRBV28 | many | CASSRGGPNPNIQYF | TGTGCCAGCAGCCGGGGAGGGCCAAATCCGAACATTCAGTACTTC
. | TRBJ2-7 | TRBV10-3 | . | CAISEDNYASYEQYF | TGTGCCATCAGTGAGGACAACTACGCCTCCTACGAGCAGTACTTC
TRBD2 | TRBJ2-1 | TRBV10-3 | many | CAVRLARDEQFF | TGTGCCGTCCGACTAGCACGAGATGAGCAGTTCTTC
. | TRBJ1-1 | TRBV9 | many | CASSDKFGGGEASAFF | TGTGCCAGCAGCGACAAGTTTGGGGGGGGCGAAGCTAGTGCTTTCTTT
. | TRBJ2-7 | TRBV6-1 | . | CASTGTFSSYEQYF | TGTGCCAGCACCGGGACTTTTAGCTCCTACGAGCAGTACTTC
TRBD1 | TRBJ2-3 | TRBV5-6 | few | CASSRPGQYTPSTDTQYF | TGTGCCAGCAGCCGCCCGGGACAGTACACACCTAGCACAGATACGCAGTATTTT
TRBD1 | TRBJ2-3 | TRBV10-3 | many | CAITWGQGAEDTQYF | TGTGCCATCACCTGGGGACAGGGGGCGGAAGATACGCAGTATTTT
. | TRBJ2-1 | TRBV5-1 | many | CASSLAIYNEQFF | TGCGCCAGCAGCTTGGCAATATACAATGAGCAGTTCTTC
. | TRBJ1-6 | TRBV5-1 | many | CASSLEVGNSPLHF | TGCGCCAGCAGCTTGGAAGTAGGGAATTCACCCCTCCACTTT
. | TRBJ1-2 | TRBV29-1 | . | CSVPATANYGYTF | TGCAGCGTCCCTGCAACGGCGAACTATGGCTACACCTTC
. | TRBJ2-7 | TRBV12-3/TRBV12-4 | many | CASSFGDYEQYF | TGTGCCAGCAGTTTCGGGGACTACGAGCAGTACTTC